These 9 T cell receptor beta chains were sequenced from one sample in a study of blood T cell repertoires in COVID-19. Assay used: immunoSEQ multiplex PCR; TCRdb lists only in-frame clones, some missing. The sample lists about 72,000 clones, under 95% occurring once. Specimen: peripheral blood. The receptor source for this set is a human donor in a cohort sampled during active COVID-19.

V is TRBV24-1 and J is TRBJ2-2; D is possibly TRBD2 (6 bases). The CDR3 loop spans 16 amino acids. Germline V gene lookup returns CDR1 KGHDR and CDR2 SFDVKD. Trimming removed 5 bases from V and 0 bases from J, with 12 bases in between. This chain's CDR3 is CATSGPPGANTGELFF. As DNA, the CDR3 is TGTGCCACCAGTGGCCCCCCGGGGGCGAACACCGGGGAGCTGTTTTTT.

CDR3 protein: CASSLAGGTGTDTQYF. CDR3 in DNA: TGTGCCAGCAGCCTAGCGGGAGGAACGGGCACAGATACGCAGTATTTT. The rearrangement joins TRBV28 to TRBJ2-3, with 11 positions matching TRBD2. In germline, CDR1 is MDHEN, CDR2 SYDVKM. This CDR3 spans 16 amino acids. Trimming at V came to 6 bases and at J to 1 base, leaving 6 bases not matched to a gene.

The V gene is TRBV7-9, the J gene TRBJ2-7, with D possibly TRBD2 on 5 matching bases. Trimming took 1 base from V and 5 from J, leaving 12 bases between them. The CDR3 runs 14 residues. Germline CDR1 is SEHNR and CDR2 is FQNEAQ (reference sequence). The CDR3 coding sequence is TGTGCCAGCAGCTTAGTCCGAGGGATCCACGAGCAGTACTTC. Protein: CASSLVRGIHEQYF.

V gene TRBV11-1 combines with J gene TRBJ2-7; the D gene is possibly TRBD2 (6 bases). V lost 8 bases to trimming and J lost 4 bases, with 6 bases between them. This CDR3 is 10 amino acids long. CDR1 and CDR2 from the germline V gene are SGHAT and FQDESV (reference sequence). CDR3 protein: CASGGYEQYF. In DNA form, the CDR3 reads TGTGCCAGCGGAGGGTACGAGCAGTACTTC.

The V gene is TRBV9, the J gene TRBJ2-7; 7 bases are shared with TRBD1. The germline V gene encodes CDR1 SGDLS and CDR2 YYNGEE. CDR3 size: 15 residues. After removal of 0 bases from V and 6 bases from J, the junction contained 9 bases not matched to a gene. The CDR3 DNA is TGTGCCAGCAGCGTAGGGGCCCAGGGGGTACCCGAGCAGTACTTC. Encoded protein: CASSVGAQGVPEQYF.

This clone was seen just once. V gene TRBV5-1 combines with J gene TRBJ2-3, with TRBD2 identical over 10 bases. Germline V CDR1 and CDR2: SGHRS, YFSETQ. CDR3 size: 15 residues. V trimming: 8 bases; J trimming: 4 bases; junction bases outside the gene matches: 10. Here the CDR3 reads CARPSSGSSPDTQYF. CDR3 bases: TGCGCCAGACCTTCTAGCGGGAGTAGCCCAGATACGCAGTATTTT.

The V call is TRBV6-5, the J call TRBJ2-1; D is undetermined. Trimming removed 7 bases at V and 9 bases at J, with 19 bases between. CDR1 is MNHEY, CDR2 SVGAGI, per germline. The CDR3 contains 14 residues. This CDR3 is CASTPRFSSSEQFF. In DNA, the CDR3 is TGTGCCAGCACCCCTAGGTTCTCTTCATCTGAGCAGTTCTTC.

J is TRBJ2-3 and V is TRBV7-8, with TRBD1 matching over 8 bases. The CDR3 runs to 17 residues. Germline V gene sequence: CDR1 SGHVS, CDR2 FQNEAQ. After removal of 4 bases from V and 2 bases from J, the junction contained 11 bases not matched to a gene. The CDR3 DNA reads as TGTGCCAGCAGCTCCCTCAACGGACAGGGCCTCACAGATACGCAGTATTTT. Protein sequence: CASSSLNGQGLTDTQYF.

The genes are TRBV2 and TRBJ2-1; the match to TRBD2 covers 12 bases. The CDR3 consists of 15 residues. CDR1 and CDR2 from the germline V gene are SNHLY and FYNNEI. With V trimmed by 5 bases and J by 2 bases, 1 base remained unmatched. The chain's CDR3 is CASSLAGGPYNEQFF. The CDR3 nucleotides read TGTGCCAGCAGTCTAGCGGGAGGGCCCTACAATGAGCAGTTCTTC.